This T cell receptor (beta chain) was identified in a study of response to subunit inactivated influenza vaccine. The CDR3 covers 18 residues. The V and J ends lost 3 bases and 2 bases, in that order; junction bases with no gene match: 7. Germline V gene sequence: CDR1 SGHRS, CDR2 YFSETQ. This clonotype was seen only a few times. Its specificity is unknown. TCRdb re-called the RT-PCR reads through MiXCR, storing one row per CDR3 protein. The data show roughly 790,000 distinct CDR3 sequences, 21% seen once. Findings of the study overall: Few additional T cells are recruited per seasonal influenza vaccination, authors suggested.

This receptor was taken from a man between 50 and 59 years old who received an inactivated influenza vaccine. This rearrangement joins TRBV5-1 to TRBJ2-3; 15 nucleotides agree with TRBD2. The sequencing used PBMCs from blood, collected approximately 5 days after vaccination. For the CDR3, the DNA is TGCGCCAGCAGCTCCGGGACTAGCGGGGGGATAATCACAGATACGCAGTATTTT. Translation: CASSSGTSGGIITDTQYF.